The source of this T cell receptor (beta chain) is a study of blood T cell repertoires in COVID-19. Generated by immunoSEQ multiplex PCR, the TCRdb table keeps only in-frame clones and is missing some. Of about 140,000 clones listed, 70% to 85% were seen once; the top ten hold around 6.8%. Germline CDR1 MNHEY, CDR2 SVGEGT. The V segment lost 2 bases and the J segment 1 base; nucleotides outside the gene matches: 8. The CDR3 is made up of 17 amino acids. This chain connects TRBV6-2 or TRBV6-3 to TRBJ1-1; 9 nucleotides line up with TRBD1. This TCR was sampled from a human donor in a cohort sampled during active COVID-19. Material: peripheral blood. As DNA, the CDR3 is TGTGCCAGCAGTTACGCCTGGGACAGGGCTCCGAACACTGAAGCTTTCTTT. Amino acid sequence: CASSYAWDRAPNTEAFF.